The table lists the clone carrying this T cell receptor beta chain with a count of one. Its specificity is not known. The source of the sample is a study of T cell repertoires in cytomegalovirus infection. The wider study: HLA-B-restricted CMV epitopes that are well studied, plus recently identified HLA-C-restricted ones, were used by the study. Overall study findings and caveats: The ex vivo response showed dominance by HLA-C-restricted CMV-specific TCR beta clonotypes.

Trimming took 4 bases from V and 3 from J; bases not matched to a gene: 8. This CDR3 has 16 amino acids. The germline CDR1 and CDR2 sequences are ENHRY and SYGVKD. TCRdb used MiXCR to reprocess the reads, holding one entry per CDR3 protein. The table has hundreds of thousands of distinct CDR3 sequences, around 30% seen once; the top ten hold 17%. The TCR sequence derives from a human donor in good health (CMV status not recorded). Some clones in this sample may be carry-over from other donors' samples. The sample in question was cultured PBMCs, obtained from culture after CMV antigen stimulation. The chain couples TRBV10-3 to TRBJ2-3; the match to TRBD2 covers 9 bases. CDR3 in DNA: TGTGCCATCAGTGCGTATAGCGGGAGTGCAACAGATACGCAGTATTTT. Its protein is CAISAYSGSATDTQYF.